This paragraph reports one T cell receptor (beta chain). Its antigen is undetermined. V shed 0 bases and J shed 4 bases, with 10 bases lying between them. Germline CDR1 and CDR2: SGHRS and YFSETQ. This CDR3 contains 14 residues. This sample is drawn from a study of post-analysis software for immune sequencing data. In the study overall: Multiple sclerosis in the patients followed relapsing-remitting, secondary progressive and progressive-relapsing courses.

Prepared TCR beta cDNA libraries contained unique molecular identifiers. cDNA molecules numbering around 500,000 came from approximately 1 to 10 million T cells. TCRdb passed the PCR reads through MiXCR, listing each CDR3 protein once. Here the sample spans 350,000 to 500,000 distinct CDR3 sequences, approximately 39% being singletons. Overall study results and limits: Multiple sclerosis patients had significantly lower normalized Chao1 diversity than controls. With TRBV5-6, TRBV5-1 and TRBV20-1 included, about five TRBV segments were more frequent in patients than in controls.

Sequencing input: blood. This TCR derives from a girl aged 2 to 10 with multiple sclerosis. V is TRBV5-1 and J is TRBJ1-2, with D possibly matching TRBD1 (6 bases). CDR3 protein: CASSLDREFYGYTF. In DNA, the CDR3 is TGCGCCAGCAGCTTGGACAGGGAATTCTATGGCTACACCTTC.